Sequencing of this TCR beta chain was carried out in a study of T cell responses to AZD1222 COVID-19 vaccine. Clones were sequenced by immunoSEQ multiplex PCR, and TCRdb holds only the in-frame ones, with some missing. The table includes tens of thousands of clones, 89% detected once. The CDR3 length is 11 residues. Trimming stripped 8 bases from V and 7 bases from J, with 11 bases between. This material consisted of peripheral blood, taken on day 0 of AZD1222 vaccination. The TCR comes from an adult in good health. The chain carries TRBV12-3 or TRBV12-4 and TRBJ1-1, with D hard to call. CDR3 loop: CASHGPREAFF. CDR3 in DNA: TGTGCCAGCCACGGGCCGCGTGAAGCTTTCTTT.